Listed below are T cell receptor beta chains from one sample, sequenced in a study of blood T cells in healthy people across ages. TCRdb independently ran MiXCR on the 5' RACE reads; one entry per CDR3 protein. The sample shows some 1 million distinct CDR3 sequences, 45% of them seen only once. Sequencing was performed on blood. These receptors all stem from an older woman in good health. Each CDR3 is given with its conserved first and last residue. A D gene is named only where the DNA matches it firmly. Rows may omit the clone size; those that give it use once, few, many or a size class.

V gene: TRBV5-1; J gene: TRBJ1-2; D gene: .; clone size: .; CDR3 length: 12; CDR3 protein: CASSSGVGGYTF; CDR3 DNA: TGCGCCAGCAGCTCAGGGGTTGGTGGCTACACCTTC
V gene: TRBV20-1; J gene: TRBJ2-3; D gene: .; clone size: .; CDR3 length: 16; CDR3 protein: CSAGDWRTASTDTQYF; CDR3 DNA: TGCAGTGCTGGAGATTGGAGGACGGCTAGCACAGATACGCAGTATTTT
V gene: TRBV7-6; J gene: TRBJ2-3; D gene: .; clone size: few; CDR3 length: 15; CDR3 protein: CASTDPPGGTDTQYF; CDR3 DNA: TGTGCCAGCACCGACCCCCCGGGGGGCACAGATACGCAGTATTTT
V gene: TRBV9; J gene: TRBJ2-1; D gene: .; clone size: .; CDR3 length: 15; CDR3 protein: CASSVVGQPYNEQFF; CDR3 DNA: TGTGCCAGCAGCGTAGTTGGACAGCCCTACAATGAGCAGTTCTTC
V gene: TRBV6-5; J gene: TRBJ2-5; D gene: .; clone size: .; CDR3 length: 13; CDR3 protein: CASSFGTPETQYF; CDR3 DNA: TGTGCCAGCAGTTTCGGGACTCCAGAGACCCAGTACTTC
V gene: TRBV6-1; J gene: TRBJ2-7; D gene: .; clone size: .; CDR3 length: 14; CDR3 protein: CASSEPGQGGEQYF; CDR3 DNA: TGTGCCAGCAGTGAACCCGGGCAGGGAGGCGAGCAGTACTTC
V gene: TRBV5-1; J gene: TRBJ2-6; D gene: .; clone size: few; CDR3 length: 14; CDR3 protein: CATYGDSGANVLTF; CDR3 DNA: TGCGCCACCTACGGAGACTCTGGGGCCAACGTCCTGACTTTC
V gene: TRBV5-1; J gene: TRBJ1-4; D gene: .; clone size: .; CDR3 length: 16; CDR3 protein: CASSLAGGHGNEKLFF; CDR3 DNA: TGCGCCAGCAGCTTGGCGGGGGGCCATGGTAATGAAAAACTGTTTTTT
V gene: TRBV4-1; J gene: TRBJ2-7; D gene: .; clone size: many; CDR3 length: 16; CDR3 protein: CASSQESPGGNYEQYF; CDR3 DNA: TGCGCCAGCAGCCAAGAGAGCCCAGGGGGGAACTACGAGCAGTACTTC
V gene: TRBV20-1; J gene: TRBJ2-7; D gene: .; clone size: .; CDR3 length: 13; CDR3 protein: CSAEPDTDYEQYF; CDR3 DNA: TGCAGTGCTGAGCCGGACACAGACTACGAGCAGTACTTC
V gene: TRBV20-1; J gene: TRBJ2-3; D gene: .; clone size: few; CDR3 length: 15; CDR3 protein: CSAFIGRGGTDTQYF; CDR3 DNA: TGCAGTGCCTTCATCGGTCGCGGAGGCACAGATACGCAGTATTTT
V gene: TRBV24-1; J gene: TRBJ2-7; D gene: TRBD1; clone size: .; CDR3 length: 18; CDR3 protein: CATSDFPTDRGPSYEQYF; CDR3 DNA: TGTGCCACCAGTGATTTTCCCACGGACAGGGGACCCTCCTACGAGCAGTACTTC
V gene: TRBV12-3/TRBV12-4; J gene: TRBJ2-7; D gene: TRBD1; clone size: few; CDR3 length: 14; CDR3 protein: CASSPSGQLYEQYF; CDR3 DNA: TGTGCCAGCAGCCCCTCGGGACAGCTATACGAGCAGTACTTC
V gene: TRBV7-9; J gene: TRBJ2-1; D gene: .; clone size: few; CDR3 length: 14; CDR3 protein: CASSLAGSGGEQFF; CDR3 DNA: TGTGCCAGCAGCTTAGCGGGTAGCGGTGGGGAGCAGTTCTTC